This T cell receptor (beta chain) is drawn from a study of CD8 T cells in ankylosing spondylitis (dated by TCRdb to 2015 to 2018). Broadly, across the study: To find TCR variants linked to disease, the study profiled T cell receptor beta repertoires in ankylosing spondylitis patients and healthy donors. The full study cohort comprised around 25 ankylosing spondylitis patients and 110 or so healthy donors. Peripheral blood samples were taken, and synovial fluid was additionally collected from ankylosing spondylitis patients.

Trimmed from V: 0 bases; trimmed from J: 5 bases; junction bases lacking a gene match: 7. CDR1 SGHRS and CDR2 YFSETQ were looked up in the germline V gene. The CDR3 contains 15 residues, cysteine and phenylalanine counted. CDR3 DNA only is kept here, 45 bases in frame from base 1. This clonotype was observed at least ten times. Its specific antigen is unknown. No much larger clonotype is one base removed from it; base qualities were not supplied. The study at large found these results: The disease-linked clones were reported to be significantly enriched in matched synovial fluid samples from ankylosing spondylitis patients. Some of the motif variants had been reported before in the synovial fluid and blood of reactive arthritis patients, a finding that suggests common disease-initiation mechanisms. A TCR beta motif of several highly homologous amino acid variants appeared characteristic of blood from ankylosing spondylitis patients. A CD8+ phenotype was shown by the disease-linked clones, which were found at relatively low frequencies in peripheral blood.

Instrument on record: Illumina HiSeq 2500. TCR beta libraries were prepared by quantitative 5'-RACE with molecular barcodes. In the paper's pipeline: Disease-linked TCR variants were identified with a new computational method built on a probabilistic model of VDJ rearrangement. Through fastp at Q25 and MiXCR, TCRdb rebuilt clones from the public reads, retaining in-frame beta chains. For every CDR3 protein sequence, its rows merge into one entry that carries the most common genes and DNA. These V and J calls are TCRdb output, not the study's own analysis. The sample includes about 300,000 distinct CDR3 sequences, with roughly 12% observed a single time. Together, the top ten hold 9.1% of the sample.

The V and J segments used are TRBV5-1 and TRBJ2-7; 8 central bases correspond to TRBD1. The sequence was collected from a female donor with ankylosing spondylitis or in good health (not recorded which). The sequenced sample consisted of blood, either unsorted or a sorted T cell fraction (not recorded which). CDR3 region: CASSLVRTGWNEQYF. In nucleotide form, the sequence is TGCGCCAGCAGCTTGGTGCGGACAGGGTGGAACGAGCAGTACTTC.